These T cell receptor beta chains were read from a single sample in a study of blood T cell repertoires in COVID-19. This table comes from immunoSEQ multiplex PCR, and its TCRdb copy is limited to in-frame clones, with some not included. The table has roughly 220,000 clones, about 88% seen once. The specimen sequenced was peripheral blood. The receptor set was obtained from a man aged 45-65 years who had recovered from COVID-19. Each CDR3 is given with its conserved first and last residue. Fields, in order: clone size, D gene, J gene, V gene, CDR3 DNA, CDR3 protein. The D gene is left open where the match is weak. Only some rows state a clone size, as once, few, many or a class for expanded clones.

NA TRBD2 TRBJ2-1 TRBV2 TGTGCCAGCAGTCCGGGACTAGCCAGAGAGCAGTTCTTC CASSPGLAREQFF
NA TRBD1 TRBJ1-1 TRBV28 TGTGCCAGCAGTTTAGTGCAGGGGGCCTCTGAAGCTTTCTTT CASSLVQGASEAFF
NA TRBD2 TRBJ2-3 TRBV29-1 TGCAGCGTTTGGCGGGAGGGCCTTATGACAGATACGCAGTATTTT CSVWREGLMTDTQYF
NA NA TRBJ2-5 TRBV5-1 TGCGCCAGCAGGGTCGAAGGTTGGGGGGTCCCCCAAGAGACCCAGTACTTC CASRVEGWGVPQETQYF
NA TRBD1 TRBJ1-1 TRBV5-4 TGTGCCAGCAGGCAAAACAGGGGCCCTATGAACACTGAAGCTTTCTTT CASRQNRGPMNTEAFF
NA TRBD2 TRBJ2-2 TRBV4-2 TGTGCCAGCAGCCAAGATTTGGCGGGAGGGCGAACCGGGGAGCTGTTTTTT CASSQDLAGGRTGELFF
once TRBD2 TRBJ2-1 TRBV19 TGTGCCAGTAGTACGACTAGCGGGCACTACAATGAGCAGTTCTTC CASSTTSGHYNEQFF
NA TRBD1 TRBJ1-5 TRBV4-1 TGCGCCAGCAGCCAAGGGACAGGGGGGTTTGACAATCAGCCCCAGCATTTT CASSQGTGGFDNQPQHF
once NA TRBJ2-2 TRBV5-1 TGCGCCAGCAGCTTGGGGGAGGACACCGGGGAGCTGTTTTTT CASSLGEDTGELFF
NA NA TRBJ2-5 TRBV28 TGTGCCAGCAGTTTATCCAGGGTAACACAAGAGACCCAGTACTTC CASSLSRVTQETQYF
NA TRBD2 TRBJ2-7 TRBV28 TGTGCCAGCAGTTTTAGGGGCTGGGAGGGGGAGCAGTACTTC CASSFRGWEGEQYF
NA NA TRBJ2-1 TRBV27 TGTGCCAGCAGTCTAGGCAACACGCGGAGGGAGTTCTTC CASSLGNTRREFF
NA TRBD2 TRBJ2-7 TRBV6-6 TGTGCCAGCAGTTACATGGCGGGAGGCGAGCAGTACTTC CASSYMAGGEQYF
few NA TRBJ1-3 TRBV6-1 TGTGCCAGCAGTGAAGCATCCCTTACCAGTGGAAACACCATATATTTT CASSEASLTSGNTIYF
NA NA TRBJ2-7 TRBV10-2 TGCGCCAGCAGTGAGTTGGAGAAGCAGTACTTC CASSELEKQYF
NA TRBD2 TRBJ2-1 TRBV11-2 TGTGCCAGCAGCTTGTTCGTCCCGGGACTAGTTTACAATGAGCAGTTCTTC CASSLFVPGLVYNEQFF
once NA TRBJ2-4 TRBV15 TGTGCCACCAGCAGAGGAGGGACTCAAGCCAAAAACATTCAGTACTTC CATSRGGTQAKNIQYF
NA NA TRBJ2-1 TRBV15 TGTGCCACCAGCAGAGATCTAGCTGTTTACAATGAGCAGTTCTTC CATSRDLAVYNEQFF